This entry concerns a single T cell receptor beta chain. These data originate in a study of cytotoxic CD8 clonotypes in ibrutinib-treated CLL. Libraries were prepared by immunoSEQ multiplex PCR; TCRdb keeps only in-frame clonotypes and omits some of them. The data hold 35,000 to 45,000 clones, with 45% to 50% observed a single time. The V gene lost 3 bases and the J gene lost 2 bases, with 12 bases spanning the gap. The germline gives CDR1 SGHRS, CDR2 YFSETQ. The CDR3 consists of 14 residues. This specimen was PBMCs, taken before ibrutinib treatment. The chain employs TRBV5-1 and TRBJ2-7, with D possibly TRBD1 on 6 matching bases. This receptor was identified in a human donor with chronic lymphocytic leukemia. CDR3 residues: CASSSGTRPYEQYF. As DNA, the CDR3 is TGCGCCAGCAGCTCCGGGACACGTCCCTACGAGCAGTACTTC.